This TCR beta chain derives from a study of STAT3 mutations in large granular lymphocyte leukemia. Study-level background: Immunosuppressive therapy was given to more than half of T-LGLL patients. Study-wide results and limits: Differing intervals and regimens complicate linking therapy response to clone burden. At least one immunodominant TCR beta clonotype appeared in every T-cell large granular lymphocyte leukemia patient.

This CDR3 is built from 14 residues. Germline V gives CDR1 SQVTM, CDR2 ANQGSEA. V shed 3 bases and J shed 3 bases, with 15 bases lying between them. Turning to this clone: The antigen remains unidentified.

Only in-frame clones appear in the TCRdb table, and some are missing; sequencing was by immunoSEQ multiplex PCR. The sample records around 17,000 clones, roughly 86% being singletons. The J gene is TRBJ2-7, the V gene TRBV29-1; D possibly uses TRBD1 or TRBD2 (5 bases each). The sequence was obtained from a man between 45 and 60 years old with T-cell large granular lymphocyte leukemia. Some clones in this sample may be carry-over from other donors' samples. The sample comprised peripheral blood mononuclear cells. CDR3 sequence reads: CSVDKPGRSYEQYF. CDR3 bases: TGCAGCGTTGATAAGCCGGGACGGAGCTACGAGCAGTACTTC.